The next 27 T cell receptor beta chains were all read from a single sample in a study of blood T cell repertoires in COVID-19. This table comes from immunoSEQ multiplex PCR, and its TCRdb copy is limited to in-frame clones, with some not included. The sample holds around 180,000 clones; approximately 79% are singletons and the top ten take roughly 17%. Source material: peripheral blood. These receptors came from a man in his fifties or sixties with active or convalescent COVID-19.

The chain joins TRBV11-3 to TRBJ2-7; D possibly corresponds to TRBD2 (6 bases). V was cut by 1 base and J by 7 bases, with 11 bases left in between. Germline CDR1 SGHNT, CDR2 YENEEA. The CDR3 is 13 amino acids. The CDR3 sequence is CASSLAGEGEQYF. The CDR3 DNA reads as TGTGCCAGCAGCTTAGCGGGAGAGGGTGAGCAGTACTTC.

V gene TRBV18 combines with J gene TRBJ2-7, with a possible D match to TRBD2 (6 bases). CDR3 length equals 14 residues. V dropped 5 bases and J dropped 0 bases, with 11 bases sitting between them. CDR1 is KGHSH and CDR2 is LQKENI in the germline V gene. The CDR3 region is CASSSQTSSYEQYF. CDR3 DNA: TGTGCCAGCTCATCCCAGACTAGCTCCTACGAGCAGTACTTC.

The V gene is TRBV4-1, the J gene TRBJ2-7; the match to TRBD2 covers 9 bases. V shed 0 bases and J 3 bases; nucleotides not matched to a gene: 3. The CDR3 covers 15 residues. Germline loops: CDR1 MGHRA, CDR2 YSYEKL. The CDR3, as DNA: TGCGCCAGCAGCCAAGAATGGACTAGCGACTACGAGCAGTACTTC. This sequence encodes CASSQEWTSDYEQYF.

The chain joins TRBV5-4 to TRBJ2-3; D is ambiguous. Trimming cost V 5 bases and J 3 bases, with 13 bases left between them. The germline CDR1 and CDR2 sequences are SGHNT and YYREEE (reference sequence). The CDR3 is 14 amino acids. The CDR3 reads CASRIVGVTDTQYF. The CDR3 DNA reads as TGTGCCAGCAGGATAGTAGGAGTGACAGATACGCAGTATTTT.

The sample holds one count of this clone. The CDR3 loop is CASSKLALAGKRAFGTQYF. As DNA, the CDR3 is TGTGCCAGCAGCAAATTGGCACTAGCGGGAAAAAGGGCTTTCGGTACGCAGTATTTT. This chain uses TRBV21-1 with TRBJ2-3; the D call of TRBD2 is as the table states it, not checked on the DNA. TRBV21-1 is described as a pseudogene. The CDR3 is 19 amino acids.

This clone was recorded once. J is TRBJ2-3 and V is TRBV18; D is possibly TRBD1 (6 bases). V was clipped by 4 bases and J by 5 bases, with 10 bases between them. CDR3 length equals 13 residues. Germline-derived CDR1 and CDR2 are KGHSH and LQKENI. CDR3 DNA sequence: TGTGCCAGCTCACGACAGGAGAGAGATACGCAGTATTTT. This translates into CASSRQERDTQYF.

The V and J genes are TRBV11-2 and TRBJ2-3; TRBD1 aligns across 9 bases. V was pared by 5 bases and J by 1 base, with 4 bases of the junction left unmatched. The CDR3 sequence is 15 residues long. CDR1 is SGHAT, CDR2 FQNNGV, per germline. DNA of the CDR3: TGTGCCAGCAGCCCATGGACAGGGGGCACAGATACGCAGTATTTT. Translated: CASSPWTGGTDTQYF.

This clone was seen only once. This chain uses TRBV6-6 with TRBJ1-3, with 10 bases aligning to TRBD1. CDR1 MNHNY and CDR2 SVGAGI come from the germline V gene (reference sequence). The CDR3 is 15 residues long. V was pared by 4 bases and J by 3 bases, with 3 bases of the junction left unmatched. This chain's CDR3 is CASSSDRGLGNTIYF. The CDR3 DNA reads TGTGCCAGCAGTTCCGACAGGGGGCTTGGAAACACCATATATTTT.

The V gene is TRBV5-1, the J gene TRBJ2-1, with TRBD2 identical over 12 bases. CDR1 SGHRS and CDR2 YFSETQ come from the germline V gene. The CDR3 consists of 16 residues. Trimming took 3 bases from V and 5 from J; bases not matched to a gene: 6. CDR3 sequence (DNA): TGCGCCAGCAGCTCCTCACTAGCGGGAGGCCACAATGAGCAGTTCTTC. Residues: CASSSSLAGGHNEQFF.

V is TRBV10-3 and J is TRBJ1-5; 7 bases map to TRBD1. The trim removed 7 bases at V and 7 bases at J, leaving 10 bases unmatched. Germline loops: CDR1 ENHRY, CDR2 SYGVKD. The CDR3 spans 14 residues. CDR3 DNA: TGTGCCATCACCCCCCAGACAGGGAACCAGCCCCAGCATTTT. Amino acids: CAITPQTGNQPQHF.

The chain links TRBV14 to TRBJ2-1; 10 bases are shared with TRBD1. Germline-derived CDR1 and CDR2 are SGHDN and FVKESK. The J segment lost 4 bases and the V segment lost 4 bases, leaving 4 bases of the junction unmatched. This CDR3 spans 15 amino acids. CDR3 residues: CASSPGTGAYNEQFF. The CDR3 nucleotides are TGTGCCAGCAGCCCCGGGACAGGGGCTTACAATGAGCAGTTCTTC. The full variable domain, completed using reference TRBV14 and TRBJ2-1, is EAGVTQFPSHSVIEKGQTVTLRCDPISGHDNLYWYRRVMGKEIKFLLHFVKESKQDESGMPNNRFLAERTGGTYSTLKVQPAELEDSGVYFCASSPGTGAYNEQFFGPGTRLTVL.

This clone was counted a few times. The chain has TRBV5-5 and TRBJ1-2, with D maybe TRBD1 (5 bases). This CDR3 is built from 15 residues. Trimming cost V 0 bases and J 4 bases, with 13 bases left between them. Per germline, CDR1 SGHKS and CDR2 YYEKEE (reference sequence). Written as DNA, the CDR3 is TGTGCCAGCAGCTTGGGACAGCAAGGGCTCTATGGCTACACCTTC. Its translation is CASSLGQQGLYGYTF. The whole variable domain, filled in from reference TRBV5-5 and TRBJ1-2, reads DAGVTQSPTHLIKTRGQQVTLRCSPISGHKSVSWYQQVLGQGPQFIFQYYEKEERGRGNFPDRFSARQFPNYSSELNVNALLLGDSALYLCASSLGQQGLYGYTFGSGTRLTVV.

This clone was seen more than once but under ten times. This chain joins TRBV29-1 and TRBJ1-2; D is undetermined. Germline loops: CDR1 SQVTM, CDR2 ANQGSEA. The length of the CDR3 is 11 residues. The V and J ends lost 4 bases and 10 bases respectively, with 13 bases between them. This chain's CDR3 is CSVGGNQDYTF. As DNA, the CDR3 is TGCAGCGTTGGAGGTAATCAAGACTACACCTTC.

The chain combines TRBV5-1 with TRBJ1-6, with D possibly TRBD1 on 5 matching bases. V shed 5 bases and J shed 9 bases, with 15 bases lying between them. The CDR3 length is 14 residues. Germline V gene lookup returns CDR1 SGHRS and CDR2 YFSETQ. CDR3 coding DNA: TGCGCCAGCAGGAGTTGGCAGGACACTTCACCCCTCCACTTT. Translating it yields CASRSWQDTSPLHF.

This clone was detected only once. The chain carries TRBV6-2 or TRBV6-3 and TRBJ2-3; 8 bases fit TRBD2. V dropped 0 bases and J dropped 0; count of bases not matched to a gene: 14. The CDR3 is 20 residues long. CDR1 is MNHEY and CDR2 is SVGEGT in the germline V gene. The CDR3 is CASSYSAGRAFMSSTDTQYF. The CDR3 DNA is TGTGCCAGCAGTTACTCCGCCGGGAGGGCCTTCATGTCTAGCACAGATACGCAGTATTTT.

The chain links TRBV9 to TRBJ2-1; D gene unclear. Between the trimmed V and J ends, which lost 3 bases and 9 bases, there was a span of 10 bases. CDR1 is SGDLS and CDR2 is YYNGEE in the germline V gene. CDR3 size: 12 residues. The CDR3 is CASSAPRSEQFF. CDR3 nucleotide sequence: TGTGCCAGCAGCGCACCCCGTAGTGAGCAGTTCTTC.

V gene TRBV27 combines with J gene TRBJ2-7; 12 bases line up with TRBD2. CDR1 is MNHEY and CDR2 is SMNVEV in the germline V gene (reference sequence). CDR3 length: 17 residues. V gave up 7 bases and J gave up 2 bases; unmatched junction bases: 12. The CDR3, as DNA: TGTGCCAGCACCTACCTGGTTGCTAGCGGGAGGGCCTACGAGCAGTACTTC. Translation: CASTYLVASGRAYEQYF.

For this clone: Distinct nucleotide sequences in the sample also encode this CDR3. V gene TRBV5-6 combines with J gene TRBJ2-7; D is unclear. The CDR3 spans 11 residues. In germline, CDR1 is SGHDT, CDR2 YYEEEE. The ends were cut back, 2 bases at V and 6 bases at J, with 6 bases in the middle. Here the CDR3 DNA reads TGTGCCAGCAGCTTCCGCGGCGAGCAGTACTTC. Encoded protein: CASSFRGEQYF.

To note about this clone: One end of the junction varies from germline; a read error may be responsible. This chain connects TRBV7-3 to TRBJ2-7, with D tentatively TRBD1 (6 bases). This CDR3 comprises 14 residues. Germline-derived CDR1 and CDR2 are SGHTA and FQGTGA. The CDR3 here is CASSMGTLRQAQSF. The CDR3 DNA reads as TGTGCCAGCAGCATGGGCACTCTCCGACAGGCGCAGTCCTTC.

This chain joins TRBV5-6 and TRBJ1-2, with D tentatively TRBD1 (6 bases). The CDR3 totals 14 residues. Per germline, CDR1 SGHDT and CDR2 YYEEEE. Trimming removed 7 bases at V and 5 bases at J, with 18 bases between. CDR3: CASLLRGYGYGYTF. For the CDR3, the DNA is TGTGCCAGCCTCCTCAGGGGTTACGGGTATGGCTACACCTTC.

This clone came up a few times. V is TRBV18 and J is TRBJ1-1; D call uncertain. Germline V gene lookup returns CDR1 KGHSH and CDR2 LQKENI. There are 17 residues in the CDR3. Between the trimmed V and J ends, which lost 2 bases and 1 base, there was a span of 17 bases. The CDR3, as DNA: TGTGCCAGCTCACCAGGTCGGGGAATTGCGGGGAACACTGAAGCTTTCTTT. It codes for CASSPGRGIAGNTEAFF. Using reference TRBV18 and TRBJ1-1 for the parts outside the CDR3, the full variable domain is NAGVMQNPRHLVRRRGQEARLRCSPMKGHSHVYWYRQLPEEGLKFMVYLQKENIIDESGMPKERFSAEFPKEGPSILRIQQVVRGDSAAYFCASSPGRGIAGNTEAFFGQGTRLTVV.

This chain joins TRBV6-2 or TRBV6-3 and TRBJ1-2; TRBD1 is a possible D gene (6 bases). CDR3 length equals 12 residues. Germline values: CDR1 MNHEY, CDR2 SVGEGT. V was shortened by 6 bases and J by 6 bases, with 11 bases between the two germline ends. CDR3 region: CASSRTADGYTF. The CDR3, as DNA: TGTGCCAGCAGCAGGACAGCCGATGGCTACACCTTC.

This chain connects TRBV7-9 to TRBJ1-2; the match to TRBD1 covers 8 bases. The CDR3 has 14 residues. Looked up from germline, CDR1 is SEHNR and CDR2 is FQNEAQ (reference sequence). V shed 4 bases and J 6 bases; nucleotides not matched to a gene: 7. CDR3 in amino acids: CASSWGDRIDGYTF. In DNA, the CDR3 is TGTGCCAGCAGCTGGGGGGACAGGATAGATGGCTACACCTTC. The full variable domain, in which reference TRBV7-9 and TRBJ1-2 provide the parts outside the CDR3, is DTGVSQNPRHKITKRGQNVTFRCDPISEHNRLYWYRQTLGQGPEFLTYFQNEAQLEKSRLLSDRFSAERPKGSFSTLEIQRTEQGDSAMYLCASSWGDRIDGYTFGSGTRLTVV.

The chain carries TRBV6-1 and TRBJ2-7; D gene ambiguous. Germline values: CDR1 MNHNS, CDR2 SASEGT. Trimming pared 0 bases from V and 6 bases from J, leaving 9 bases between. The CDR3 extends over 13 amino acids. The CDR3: CASSEAGRGEQYF. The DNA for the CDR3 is TGTGCCAGCAGTGAAGCGGGTCGAGGCGAGCAGTACTTC.

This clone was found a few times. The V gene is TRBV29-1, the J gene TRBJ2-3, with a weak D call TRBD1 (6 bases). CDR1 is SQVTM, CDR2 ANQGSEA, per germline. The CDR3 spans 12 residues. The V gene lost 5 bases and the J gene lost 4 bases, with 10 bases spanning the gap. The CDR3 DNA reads TGCAGCGTTCGTCCAGGGGCAGATACGCAGTATTTT. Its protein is CSVRPGADTQYF.

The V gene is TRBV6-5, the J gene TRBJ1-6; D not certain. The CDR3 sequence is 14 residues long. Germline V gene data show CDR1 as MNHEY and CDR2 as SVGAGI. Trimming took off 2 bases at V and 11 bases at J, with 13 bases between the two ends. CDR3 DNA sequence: TGTGCCAGCAGTTACCTGACCTTACGGGCACCCCTCCACTTT. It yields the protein CASSYLTLRAPLHF.

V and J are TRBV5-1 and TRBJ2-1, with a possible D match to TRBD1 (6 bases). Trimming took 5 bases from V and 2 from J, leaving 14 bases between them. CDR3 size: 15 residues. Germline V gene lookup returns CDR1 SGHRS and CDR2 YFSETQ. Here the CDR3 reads CASSRMTGAYNEQFF. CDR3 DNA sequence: TGCGCCAGCAGTAGGATGACAGGAGCCTACAATGAGCAGTTCTTC. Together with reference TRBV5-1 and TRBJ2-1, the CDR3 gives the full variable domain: KAGVTQTPRYLIKTRGQQVTLSCSPISGHRSVSWYQQTPGQGLQFLFEYFSETQRNKGNFPGRFSGRQFSNSRSEMNVSTLELGDSALYLCASSRMTGAYNEQFFGPGTRLTVL.